These T cell receptor beta chains were read from a single sample in a study of blood T cell repertoires in COVID-19. Sequenced by immunoSEQ multiplex PCR; TCRdb stores in-frame clones only, minus some. This sample has about 150,000 clones, with 84% found just once. The specimen sequenced was PBMCs or T cells enriched from blood (not recorded which). The origin of the receptors is a woman aged 50 to 65 who had been exposed to COVID-19. The CDR3 runs from the conserved cysteine through the conserved F or W. The D gene is left open where the match is weak. Expanded clones are given a class, and other clones once, few, many or no size at all.

TRBD1	TRBV10-3	.	TRBJ1-2	CAISESQGGYGYTF	TGTGCCATCAGTGAGTCTCAGGGGGGCTATGGCTACACCTTC
.	TRBV2	.	TRBJ1-6	CAGRTEYNSPLHF	TGTGCCGGACGGACAGAGTATAATTCACCCCTCCACTTT
TRBD1	TRBV10-3	.	TRBJ2-2	CAISGTGNSNTGELFF	TGTGCCATCAGTGGGACAGGGAACTCAAACACCGGGGAGCTGTTTTTT
TRBD1	TRBV9	few	TRBJ1-6	CASSVSGQGADNSPLHF	TGTGCCAGCAGCGTAAGCGGACAGGGGGCTGATAATTCACCCCTCCACTTT
TRBD1	TRBV5-8	.	TRBJ1-2	CASSLDLFRGNSPTF	TGTGCCAGCAGCTTGGACCTATTCAGGGGGAATTCTCCCACCTTC
.	TRBV5-4	.	TRBJ2-5	CASSDQGQETQYF	TGTGCCAGCAGCGACCAGGGGCAAGAGACCCAGTACTTC
.	TRBV18	.	TRBJ2-6	CASSPARTAHSGANVLTF	TGTGCCAGCTCCCCTGCGAGGACAGCGCACTCTGGGGCCAACGTCCTGACTTTC
TRBD1	TRBV18	.	TRBJ2-4	CASSPTGLDIQYF	TGTGCCAGCTCACCGACAGGGTTGGACATTCAGTACTTC
.	TRBV7-3	.	TRBJ2-6	CASSLRGLRHGAGANVLTF	TGTGCCAGCAGCTTAAGGGGGCTACGGCACGGGGCTGGGGCCAACGTCCTGACTTTC
TRBD1	TRBV5-1	.	TRBJ1-1	CASSLRLSTGVNTEAFF	TGCGCCAGCAGCTTGAGACTCTCGACAGGGGTGAACACTGAAGCTTTCTTT
TRBD2	TRBV7-3	.	TRBJ2-2	CASSPSGGSNTGELFF	TGTGCCAGCAGCCCTAGCGGGGGATCGAACACCGGGGAGCTGTTTTTT
TRBD1	TRBV6-5	few	TRBJ1-5	CASRRGQGSYQPQHF	TGTGCCAGCAGACGAGGACAGGGGAGTTATCAGCCCCAGCATTTT
TRBD2	TRBV6-2/TRBV6-3	.	TRBJ2-1	CASSYVRTSGSGYNEQFF	TGTGCCAGCAGTTACGTTAGGACTAGCGGAAGTGGGTACAATGAGCAGTTCTTC
TRBD2	TRBV6-6	.	TRBJ2-7	CASSPRLAGYEQYF	TGTGCCAGCAGTCCCCGACTAGCGGGCTACGAGCAGTACTTC
TRBD1	TRBV5-6	.	TRBJ1-6	CASSTLGQGNSPLHF	TGTGCCAGCAGCACCCTCGGACAGGGTAATTCACCCCTCCACTTT
TRBD2	TRBV5-1	.	TRBJ2-5	CASSPGLAEIRSATQYF	TGCGCCAGCAGCCCCGGACTAGCGGAGATTCGGTCGGCGACCCAGTACTTC
TRBD1	TRBV7-9	few	TRBJ1-5	CASSLYRGHQNSNQPQHF	TGTGCCAGCAGCCTCTACAGGGGCCACCAAAATAGCAATCAGCCCCAGCATTTT
.	TRBV11-2	.	TRBJ1-3	CASSTWESGNTIYF	TGTGCCAGCAGCACCTGGGAGTCTGGAAACACCATATATTTT
TRBD2	TRBV2	.	TRBJ2-4	CASSEARIAGNKNIQYF	TGTGCCAGCAGTGAAGCGAGGATAGCGGGGAACAAAAACATTCAGTACTTC
.	TRBV5-4	.	TRBJ1-2	CASSTQTVSNYGYTF	TGTGCCAGCAGCACCCAGACAGTCTCTAACTATGGCTACACCTTC
TRBD1	TRBV10-3	.	TRBJ1-2	CAISTQGDRDNNYGYTF	TGTGCCATCAGCACCCAGGGGGACAGGGACAATAACTATGGCTACACCTTC
TRBD1	TRBV3-1/TRBV3-2	few	TRBJ1-1	CASSPWDRANTEAFF	TGTGCCAGCAGCCCCTGGGACAGAGCGAACACTGAAGCTTTCTTT
.	TRBV27	.	TRBJ2-5	CASSTLQDRYQETQYF	TGTGCCAGCAGCACTCTACAGGATCGGTACCAAGAGACCCAGTACTTC
TRBD1	TRBV6-5	once	TRBJ2-1	CASSYSPPGQGKQFF	TGTGCCAGCAGTTACAGTCCTCCGGGACAGGGTAAGCAGTTCTTC
TRBD1	TRBV7-2	.	TRBJ2-2	CASSLGSSGTGAGELFF	TGTGCCAGCAGCTTAGGTAGTAGCGGGACAGGGGCCGGGGAGCTGTTTTTT
.	TRBV7-2	.	TRBJ1-1	CASSLWNTEAFF	TGTGCCAGCAGCCTCTGGAACACTGAAGCTTTCTTT
TRBD1	TRBV25-1	.	TRBJ1-1	CASSDHSRGEITEAFF	TGTGCCAGCAGTGACCATAGCAGGGGGGAGATCACTGAAGCTTTCTTT
.	TRBV5-6	many	TRBJ1-6	CASSRVGLVRDSPLHF	TGTGCCAGCAGTCGAGTGGGCCTCGTCAGGGATTCACCCCTCCACTTT
.	TRBV9	.	TRBJ2-3	CASSPSVITDTQYF	TGTGCCAGCAGCCCAAGCGTCATCACAGATACGCAGTATTTT
.	TRBV11-3	.	TRBJ2-2	CASSLSMIGQENTGELFF	TGTGCCAGCAGCTTATCGATGATAGGACAAGAGAACACCGGGGAGCTGTTTTTT
TRBD1	TRBV7-8	.	TRBJ2-5	CASSRLPVQGAGETQYF	TGTGCCAGCAGCCGGCTTCCCGTGCAGGGGGCAGGAGAGACCCAGTACTTC
.	TRBV5-1	.	TRBJ1-1	CASSLGGNTEAFF	TGCGCCAGCAGCTTGGGCGGGAACACTGAAGCTTTCTTT
.	TRBV15	.	TRBJ1-5	CATSPLHLDRKDQPQHF	TGTGCCACCAGCCCCCTCCACCTTGACAGGAAAGATCAGCCCCAGCATTTT
.	TRBV5-6	.	TRBJ2-1	CASSLKGGSYNEQFF	TGTGCCAGCAGCTTAAAGGGGGGGTCCTACAATGAGCAGTTCTTC
TRBD1	TRBV10-3	.	TRBJ1-3	CAITRGLSGNTIYF	TGTGCCATCACTAGGGGGCTCTCTGGAAACACCATATATTTT
.	TRBV2	once	TRBJ2-7	CASSESQGDEQYF	TGTGCCAGCAGTGAGAGTCAGGGCGACGAGCAGTACTTC
.	TRBV4-2	.	TRBJ2-6	CASSNPVGANVLTF	TGTGCCAGCAGCAACCCAGTTGGGGCCAACGTCCTGACTTTC
.	TRBV7-2	.	TRBJ2-5	CASSLLAGQETQYF	TGTGCCAGCAGCTTATTGGCGGGACAAGAGACCCAGTACTTC
TRBD2	TRBV6-1	.	TRBJ2-3	CASSGRAGGLPKIGTDTQYF	TGTGCCAGCAGTGGTCGAGCGGGGGGACTTCCCAAAATTGGCACAGATACGCAGTATTTT
.	TRBV28	.	TRBJ2-7	CASRNNRVREQYF	TGTGCCAGCAGAAACAACAGGGTGAGGGAGCAGTACTTC
TRBD2	TRBV29-1	.	TRBJ2-7	CSVEGFGEGYEQYF	TGCAGCGTTGAAGGGTTCGGGGAGGGGTACGAGCAGTACTTC
.	TRBV3-1/TRBV3-2	.	TRBJ2-7	CASSQQGYEQYF	TGTGCCAGCAGCCAGCAGGGTTACGAGCAGTACTTC
TRBD2	TRBV11-2	.	TRBJ2-1	CASSSSSGYNEQFF	TGTGCCAGCAGCTCGTCTAGCGGGTACAATGAGCAGTTCTTC
TRBD2	TRBV19	.	TRBJ2-2	CASTTSGRITGELFF	TGTGCCAGTACTACTAGCGGGAGGATCACCGGGGAGCTGTTTTTT
.	TRBV6-6	.	TRBJ2-7	CASSYSDEQYF	TGTGCCAGCAGTTACAGCGACGAGCAGTACTTC
TRBD1	TRBV7-9	.	TRBJ1-1	CASSPDRANTEAFF	TGTGCCAGCAGCCCGGACAGGGCGAACACTGAAGCTTTCTTT